Shown below are 7 T cell receptor beta chains from a single sample sequenced in a study of T cell responses to AZD1222 COVID-19 vaccine. This table comes from immunoSEQ multiplex PCR, and its TCRdb copy is limited to in-frame clones, with some not included. The data contain under 70,000 clones, 80% to 90% of them singletons. The sequences come from peripheral blood, collected on day 0 of AZD1222 vaccination. These receptors originate from an adult in good health.

V gene TRBV28 combines with J gene TRBJ1-1; maybe TRBD1 (5 bases). V lost 5 bases to trimming and J lost 5 bases, with 12 bases between them. The CDR3 runs 13 residues. Looked up from germline, CDR1 is MDHEN and CDR2 is SYDVKM. The CDR3 bases are TGTGCCAGCAGTGGGCGAGGGGCGACTGAAGCTTTCTTT. Its protein is CASSGRGATEAFF.

The J gene is TRBJ2-5, the V gene TRBV7-3; TRBD2 might be the D (6 bases). The germline CDR1 and CDR2 sequences are SGHTA and FQGTGA. Trimming took off 2 bases at V and 0 bases at J, with 13 bases between the two ends. This CDR3 spans 16 amino acids. The DNA for the CDR3 is TGTGCCAGCAGCTTAGATGGGACTGGGTACCAAGAGACCCAGTACTTC. It encodes CASSLDGTGYQETQYF.

This clone was found once. The chain recombines TRBV3-1 (or the pseudogene TRBV3-2) with TRBJ2-2; 7 nucleotides agree with TRBD2. CDR1 and CDR2 from the germline V gene are LGHDT and YNNKEL (reference sequence). The CDR3 runs 16 residues. J lost 4 bases, V lost 3 bases, and 8 bases had no gene match. The CDR3 DNA is TGTGCCAGCAGCCAGGGGACGGGAGGTTCCACCGGGGAGCTGTTTTTT. This translates into CASSQGTGGSTGELFF.

This rearrangement joins TRBV7-9 to TRBJ1-6; weak D call: TRBD1 (6 bases). V was clipped by 1 base and J by 14 bases, with 12 bases between them. The CDR3 is made up of 13 amino acids. The germline gives CDR1 SEHNR, CDR2 FQNEAQ (reference sequence). Here the CDR3 reads CASSLGQGHSLHF. The CDR3 nucleotides are TGTGCCAGCAGCTTAGGCCAGGGGCATTCCCTCCACTTT.

Only one count was recorded for this clone. This chain joins TRBV10-3 and TRBJ2-7, with 10 nucleotides matching TRBD2. Germline V gives CDR1 ENHRY, CDR2 SYGVKD. V shed 6 bases, J shed 1 base, and the junction held 9 bases outside the gene matches. The CDR3 loop spans 16 amino acids. The CDR3 region has the DNA TGTGCCATCAGGACCCAACTAGCGGGGCGATCCTACGAGCAGTACTTC. It is translated as CAIRTQLAGRSYEQYF.

V usage is TRBV19 and J usage is TRBJ1-4, with D uncertain. Germline assignment: CDR1 LNHDA and CDR2 SQIVND (reference sequence). The CDR3 sequence is 15 residues long. V was clipped by 3 bases and J by 0 bases, with 8 bases between them. CDR3 DNA sequence: TGTGCCAGTAGTATTATGGCCGCAACTAATGAAAAACTGTTTTTT. Translated, it gives CASSIMAATNEKLFF.

CDR3 sequence: CSVQGSSYEQYF. The DNA of the CDR3 is TGCAGCGTACAGGGGAGCTCCTACGAGCAGTACTTC. The gene calls are TRBV29-1 and TRBJ2-7; TRBD1 aligns across 7 bases. The CDR3 covers 12 residues. Germline CDR1 reads SQVTM; CDR2 reads ANQGSEA. With 6 bases clipped from V and 0 bases from J, the junction kept 2 bases outside the gene matches.